These 30 T cell receptor beta chains share one sample of origin, sequenced in a study of cytomegalovirus exposure and HLA in healthy donors (dated by TCRdb to the late 2010s). Library preparation used the immunoSEQ multiplex PCR assay. A mixture of 60 forward primers for TCR Vbeta segments and 13 reverse primers for TCR Jbeta segments was used in the multiplex PCR. TCRdb mirrors the immuneACCESS table, restricted to in-frame sequences. Some clones are absent from its copies; in checked studies, under half trace to an unresolved V gene, and the reason for the others is unknown. For this sample the table gives roughly 100,000 clones, of which 12% to 15% were detected only once. 0.8% to 0.95% of the sample lies in the top ten. Sequencing was carried out using PBMCs. The receptors originated from a female donor in good health and CMV-seronegative.

This clone has only a few counts. The chain is built from TRBV28 and TRBJ1-1, with D uncertain. CDR3 length: 11 residues. Germline V lookup: CDR1 MDHEN, CDR2 SYDVKM. With 7 bases removed from V and 6 bases from J, the gap between germline ends came to 9 bases. In nucleotides, the CDR3 is TGTGCCAGCACCTTCGCGTCTGAAGCTTTCTTT. Its protein product is CASTFASEAFF. The full variable domain, completed using reference TRBV28 and TRBJ1-1, is DVKVTQSSRYLVKRTGEKVFLECVQDMDHENMFWYRQDPGLGLRLIYFSYDVKMKEKGDIPEGYSVSREKKERFSLILESASTNQTSMYLCASTFASEAFFGQGTRLTVV.

The chain combines TRBV30 with TRBJ2-1; no reliable D call. The V and J ends lost 4 bases and 0 bases respectively, with 4 bases between them. The CDR3 extends over 12 amino acids. In germline, CDR1 is GTSNPN, CDR2 SVGIG (reference sequence). The CDR3 loop reads CAWTSSYNEQFF. Written as DNA, the CDR3 is TGTGCCTGGACTAGCTCCTACAATGAGCAGTTCTTC.

There are a few counts of this clone. This chain connects TRBV5-1 to TRBJ1-4, with D unresolved. The germline V gene encodes CDR1 SGHRS and CDR2 YFSETQ. Trimming took 4 bases from V and 8 from J, leaving 15 bases between them. This CDR3 region has 14 residues. CDR3 sequence reads: CASSLPSNGEKLFF. The CDR3 nucleotides are TGCGCCAGCAGCCTTCCAAGTAACGGGGAAAAACTGTTTTTT.

The chain combines TRBV4-3 with TRBJ1-2; TRBD1 matches 7 bases. CDR1 is LGHNA and CDR2 is YSLEER in the germline V gene. Unmatched junction bases numbered 8, after V lost 0 bases and J lost 4 bases. The CDR3 consists of 16 residues. The CDR3 loop is CASSQDGMGTVYGYTF. The CDR3 DNA follows: TGCGCCAGCAGCCAAGATGGTATGGGGACAGTCTATGGCTACACCTTC.

This clone was seen a handful of times. The CDR3, as DNA: TGTGCCAGCAGAAACAGGGATCGGGGGGCTGAAAAACTGTTTTTT. It is translated as CASRNRDRGAEKLFF. The chain uses TRBV6-6 and TRBJ1-4; D is possibly TRBD1 (6 bases). Looked up from germline, CDR1 is MNHNY and CDR2 is SVGAGI (reference sequence). V was pared by 6 bases and J by 7 bases, with 18 bases between. There are 15 residues in the CDR3.

A few counts support this clone. V gene TRBV2 combines with J gene TRBJ2-5, with 13 bases that match TRBD2. The ends lost 4 bases at V and 5 bases at J; junction bases unmatched: 7. Germline-derived CDR1 and CDR2 are SNHLY and FYNNEI. The CDR3 totals 16 residues. The CDR3, as DNA: TGTGCCAGCAGTGGCCCCGGGACTAGCGGGACTGAGACCCAGTACTTC. Translated, it gives CASSGPGTSGTETQYF.

This clone has a handful of counts. The chain couples TRBV15 to TRBJ1-4, with D possibly TRBD1 on 5 matching bases. The CDR3 runs 16 residues. Trimming cost V 1 base and J 0 bases, with 9 bases left between them. Germline V CDR1 and CDR2: LNHNV, YYDKDF (reference sequence). The CDR3 reads CATSRGQTTTNEKLFF. The CDR3 bases are TGTGCCACCAGCAGAGGACAGACCACAACTAATGAAAAACTGTTTTTT.

This clone was counted between two and nine times. This chain uses TRBV7-2 with TRBJ2-7; 7 nucleotides line up with TRBD2. Trimming at V came to 5 bases and at J to 7 bases, leaving 8 bases not matched to a gene. Germline CDR1 SGHTA, CDR2 FQGNSA. The CDR3 covers 13 residues. The CDR3 sequence is CASSVSRGVEQYF. CDR3 DNA sequence: TGTGCCAGCAGCGTAAGTCGGGGGGTAGAGCAGTACTTC.

This clone has more than one count but fewer than ten. The gene calls are TRBV7-2 and TRBJ2-5, with TRBD1 matching over 7 bases. The germline gives CDR1 SGHTA, CDR2 FQGNSA. The CDR3 is 16 residues long. V dropped 1 base and J dropped 1; count of bases not matched to a gene: 6. The CDR3 here is CASSLEVRDSQETQYF. Written as DNA, the CDR3 is TGTGCCAGCAGCTTAGAAGTCCGGGACAGCCAAGAGACCCAGTACTTC.

This clone was observed a handful of times. V and J are TRBV30 and TRBJ2-5, with no clear D. The CDR3 runs to 15 residues. CDR1 is GTSNPN, CDR2 SVGIG, per germline (reference sequence). Trimming left V 0 bases short and J 5 bases short, with 16 bases between. The CDR3 region is CAWSVYTPRGETQYF. The DNA for the CDR3 is TGTGCCTGGAGTGTATACACCCCAAGAGGTGAGACCCAGTACTTC.

This clone was detected only a few times. This rearrangement joins TRBV28 to TRBJ2-5; no firm D call. Germline V CDR1 and CDR2: MDHEN, SYDVKM. With 5 bases removed from V and 5 bases from J, the gap between germline ends came to 15 bases. This CDR3 has 14 amino acids. This CDR3 reads CASSLTVGQETQYF. In DNA form, the CDR3 reads TGTGCCAGCAGTCTTACAGTGGGCCAGGAGACCCAGTACTTC.

This clone was detected a few times. The V gene is TRBV5-1, the J gene TRBJ1-6, with TRBD1 identical over 8 bases. J was trimmed by 3 bases and V by 3 bases; bases with no gene match: 8. The CDR3 is 17 amino acids. Germline V CDR1 and CDR2: SGHRS, YFSETQ. The CDR3 sequence: CASSSVGTGGYNSPLHF. The CDR3 DNA sequence: TGCGCCAGCAGCTCGGTCGGCACAGGGGGCTATAATTCACCCCTCCACTTT.

The chain carries TRBV7-8 and TRBJ1-4; D uncertain. The CDR3 has 11 residues. The germline V gene encodes CDR1 SGHVS and CDR2 FQNEAQ. V dropped 3 bases and J dropped 7 bases, with 3 bases sitting between them. CDR3 DNA: TGTGCCAGCAGCTTCGGTGAAAAACTGTTTTTT. Translating it yields CASSFGEKLFF.

This clone was seen only a few times. The chain employs TRBV14 and TRBJ2-1; 15 nucleotides agree with TRBD2. Per the germline V gene, CDR1 is SGHDN and CDR2 is FVKESK. The CDR3 loop spans 18 amino acids. Trimming took 5 bases from V and 5 from J; bases not matched to a gene: 10. The CDR3 sequence is CASSFGLAGGGRDNEQFF. The DNA of the CDR3 is TGTGCCAGCAGCTTCGGACTAGCGGGAGGGGGTAGGGACAATGAGCAGTTCTTC. The full variable domain, with the rest looked up from reference TRBV14 and TRBJ2-1, is EAGVTQFPSHSVIEKGQTVTLRCDPISGHDNLYWYRRVMGKEIKFLLHFVKESKQDESGMPNNRFLAERTGGTYSTLKVQPAELEDSGVYFCASSFGLAGGGRDNEQFFGPGTRLTVL.

The chain is built from TRBV7-9 and TRBJ2-1; 8 positions match TRBD1. CDR3 length: 17 amino acids. V dropped 4 bases and J dropped 7; count of bases not matched to a gene: 15. Germline V gene sequence: CDR1 SEHNR, CDR2 FQNEAQ (reference sequence). DNA for the CDR3: TGTGCCAGCAGCTATCCGACAGGGGTGTTCAAAGGTAATGAGCAGTTCTTC. The encoded protein is CASSYPTGVFKGNEQFF.

The chain carries TRBV18 and TRBJ2-1, with D perhaps TRBD1 (6 bases). The CDR3 has 17 amino acids. V was shortened by 1 base and J by 0 bases, with 13 bases between the two germline ends. Germline lookup yields CDR1 KGHSH and CDR2 LQKENI. This CDR3 reads CASSPLFRGGSYNEQFF. As DNA, the CDR3 is TGTGCCAGCTCACCACTTTTTCGAGGGGGCTCCTACAATGAGCAGTTCTTC.

This clone was seen a handful of times. CDR3 residues: CASSEVGQDTEAFF. Written as DNA, the CDR3 is TGTGCCAGCAGTGAAGTGGGACAGGACACTGAAGCTTTCTTT. The chain couples TRBV2 to TRBJ1-1; 8 nucleotides line up with TRBD1. The CDR3 contains 14 residues. After removal of 1 base from V and 3 bases from J, the junction contained 1 base not matched to a gene. Germline CDR1 and CDR2: SNHLY and FYNNEI.

The chain has TRBV10-3 and TRBJ1-4; 8 bases map to TRBD1. Trimming cost V 4 bases and J 3 bases; bases outside gene matches: 1. This CDR3 is built from 14 residues. Germline V gene sequence: CDR1 ENHRY, CDR2 SYGVKD. DNA for the CDR3: TGTGCCATCAGTGGACAGGGGTCTAATGAAAAACTGTTTTTT. The encoded protein is CAISGQGSNEKLFF.

This sequence joins TRBV5-6 and TRBJ2-5; D is perhaps TRBD1 (6 bases). The CDR3 loop spans 14 amino acids. The germline V and J ends were trimmed by 4 bases and 5 bases, with 15 bases remaining between them. Germline loops: CDR1 SGHDT, CDR2 YYEEEE. The DNA of the CDR3 is TGTGCCAGCAGCGCGCAGGGGAGTCGGGAGACCCAGTACTTC. Translation gives CASSAQGSRETQYF. The full variable domain, in which reference TRBV5-6 and TRBJ2-5 provide the parts outside the CDR3, is DAGVTQSPTHLIKTRGQQVTLRCSPKSGHDTVSWYQQALGQGPQFIFQYYEEEERQRGNFPDRFSGHQFPNYSSELNVNALLLGDSALYLCASSAQGSRETQYFGPGTRLLVL.

V usage is TRBV6-6 and J usage is TRBJ2-5; D perhaps matches TRBD1 (5 bases). The length of the CDR3 is 16 residues. Germline V gene data show CDR1 as MNHNY and CDR2 as SVGAGI (reference sequence). Trimming left V 5 bases short and J 2 bases short, with 18 bases between. CDR3: CASSPRTRPKQETQYF. In DNA, the CDR3 is TGTGCCAGCAGTCCACGGACAAGACCGAAACAAGAGACCCAGTACTTC.

This clone appeared a few times. J is TRBJ2-7 and V is TRBV27; 9 bases map to TRBD1. CDR3 length: 19 amino acids. Per the germline V gene, CDR1 is MNHEY and CDR2 is SMNVEV (reference sequence). The V gene end was trimmed by 6 bases and the J gene end by 0 bases; junction bases not matched to a gene: 18. As DNA, the CDR3 is TGTGCCAGCAGGACTGGGGGGTCGGGACAGGGACGGAGCTCCTACGAGCAGTACTTC. This encodes CASRTGGSGQGRSSYEQYF.

The table lists this clone with a few counts. The chain combines TRBV6-5 with TRBJ1-2, with D hard to call. Between the trimmed V and J ends, which lost 6 bases and 4 bases, there was a span of 15 bases. The CDR3 runs 14 residues. Germline V gene lookup returns CDR1 MNHEY and CDR2 SVGAGI. CDR3 sequence reads: CASSTQGQVYGYTF. CDR3 in DNA: TGTGCCAGCAGCACACAAGGCCAGGTCTATGGCTACACCTTC.

This clone has a handful of counts. This chain links TRBV29-1 with TRBJ1-3, with 7 bases that match TRBD1. After removal of 8 bases from V and 6 bases from J, the junction contained 10 bases not matched to a gene. The germline gives CDR1 SQVTM, CDR2 ANQGSEA. The CDR3 has 13 amino acids. The CDR3 DNA sequence: TGCAGCATCGAGACAGGGAACGAAAACACCATATATTTT. Translated: CSIETGNENTIYF. The variable domain in full, with the rest retrieved from reference TRBV29-1 and TRBJ1-3, is SAVISQKPSRDICQRGTSLTIQCQVDSQVTMMFWYRQQPGQSLTLIATANQGSEATYESGFVIDKFPISRPNLTFSTLTVSNMSPEDSSIYLCSIETGNENTIYFGEGSWLTVV.

The chain couples TRBV11-3 to TRBJ1-2, with D uncertain. V lost 0 bases, J lost 4 bases, and 9 bases lay in between. CDR3 length equals 14 residues. Germline CDR1 is SGHNT and CDR2 is YENEEA. CDR3 loop: CASSLDLGSYGYTF. Here the CDR3 DNA reads TGTGCCAGCAGCTTAGATCTCGGTAGCTATGGCTACACCTTC.

The rearrangement joins TRBV5-8 to TRBJ2-1, with 8 bases matching TRBD1. This CDR3 is built from 15 residues. V lost 4 bases and J lost 3; bases outside the gene matches: 6. CDR1 and CDR2 (germline): SGHTS, YDEGEE. CDR3 nucleotides: TGTGCCAGCAGCCCCGGGGACAGGTTCTACAATGAGCAGTTCTTC. Amino acid sequence: CASSPGDRFYNEQFF.

The genes are TRBV6-5 and TRBJ2-2; D is possibly TRBD2 (6 bases). The V end was cut by 6 bases, the J end by 8 bases, with 13 bases between. The germline gives CDR1 MNHEY, CDR2 SVGAGI. The CDR3 contains 13 residues. The CDR3 DNA follows: TGTGCCAGCAGAACGGGAGCGCGGGGGGAGCTGTTTTTT. It encodes CASRTGARGELFF.

In nucleotides, the CDR3 is TGTGCCAGCAGTTTATCTGGTCAGGCGAACACTGAAGCTTTCTTT. As protein: CASSLSGQANTEAFF. The V and J genes are TRBV27 and TRBJ1-1; D call uncertain. Germline-derived CDR1 and CDR2 are MNHEY and SMNVEV (reference sequence). V was trimmed by 0 bases and J by 1 base, leaving 9 bases between them. The CDR3 runs 15 residues.

The rearrangement uses TRBV30 and TRBJ1-1, with TRBD1 identical over 12 bases. The length of the CDR3 is 16 residues. J gave up 2 bases and V 3 bases, and 7 bases lay outside the gene matches. The V gene's germline CDR1 is GTSNPN and CDR2 SVGIG (reference sequence). The CDR3 DNA reads TGTGCCTGGAGGCTGGGGACAGGGGGCTATAACACTGAAGCTTTCTTT. Protein sequence: CAWRLGTGGYNTEAFF.

The chain couples TRBV6-5 to TRBJ1-2, with D possibly matching TRBD1 (5 bases). Germline V CDR1 and CDR2: MNHEY, SVGAGI. Trimming left V 6 bases short and J 0 bases short, with 11 bases between. The CDR3 is 14 residues long. Here the CDR3 DNA reads TGTGCCAGCAGCCCCGACAGCTCTAACTATGGCTACACCTTC. It yields the protein CASSPDSSNYGYTF.

The chain carries TRBV5-1 and TRBJ1-1; no clear D gene. In germline, CDR1 is SGHRS, CDR2 YFSETQ. The CDR3 length is 12 residues. V was trimmed by 10 bases and J by 1 base, leaving 11 bases between them. This CDR3 is CALNAPNTEAFF. The CDR3, as DNA: TGCGCCCTAAACGCGCCGAACACTGAAGCTTTCTTT.